Reported below is one T cell receptor (beta chain). This entry is derived from a study of T cell changes during pregnancy in multiple sclerosis. Trimming stripped 1 base from V and 5 bases from J, with 11 bases between. The CDR3 is 13 amino acids. Germline assignment: CDR1 SQVTM and CDR2 ANQGSEA. Clones were read by immunoSEQ multiplex PCR, and TCRdb kept only the in-frame ones, dropping some. The table shows 28,000 or so clones, with almost 90% occurring only once. The receptor comes from a female donor in good health, enrolled as a control in a pregnancy study. The specimen was CD4+ T cells from peripheral blood mononuclear cells, collected in the first trimester of pregnancy. The V gene is TRBV29-1, the J gene TRBJ1-1; the D is unclear. Here the CDR3 reads CSVEARGLTEAFF. CDR3 sequence (DNA): TGCAGCGTTGAAGCGCGAGGGCTTACTGAAGCTTTCTTT. The full variable domain, with the rest looked up from reference TRBV29-1 and TRBJ1-1, is SAVISQKPSRDICQRGTSLTIQCQVDSQVTMMFWYRQQPGQSLTLIATANQGSEATYESGFVIDKFPISRPNLTFSTLTVSNMSPEDSSIYLCSVEARGLTEAFFGQGTRLTVV.